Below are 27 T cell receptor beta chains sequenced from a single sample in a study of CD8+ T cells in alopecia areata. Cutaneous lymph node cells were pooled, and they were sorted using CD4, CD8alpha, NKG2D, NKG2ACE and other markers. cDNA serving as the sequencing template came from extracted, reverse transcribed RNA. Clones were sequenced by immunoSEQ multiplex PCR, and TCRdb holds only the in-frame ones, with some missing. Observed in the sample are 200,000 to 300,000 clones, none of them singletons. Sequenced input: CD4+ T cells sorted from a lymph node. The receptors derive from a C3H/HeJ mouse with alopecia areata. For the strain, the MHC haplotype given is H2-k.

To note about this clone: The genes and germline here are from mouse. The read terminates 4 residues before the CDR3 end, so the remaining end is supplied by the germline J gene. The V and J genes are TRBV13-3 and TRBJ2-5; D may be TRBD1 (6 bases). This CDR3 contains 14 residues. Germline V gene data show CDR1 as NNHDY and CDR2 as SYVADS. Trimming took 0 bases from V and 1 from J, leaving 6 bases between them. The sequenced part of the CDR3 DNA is TGTGCCAGCAGTGATGAGGGGGACCAAGAC. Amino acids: CASSDEGDQD. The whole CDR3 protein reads CASSDEGDQDTQYF. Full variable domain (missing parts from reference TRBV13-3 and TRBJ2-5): EAAVTQSPRSKVAVTGGKVTLSCHQTNNHDYMYWYRQDTGHGLRLIHYSYVADSTEKGDIPDGYKASRPSQENFSLILELASLSQTAVYFCASSDEGDQDTQYFGPGTRLLVL.

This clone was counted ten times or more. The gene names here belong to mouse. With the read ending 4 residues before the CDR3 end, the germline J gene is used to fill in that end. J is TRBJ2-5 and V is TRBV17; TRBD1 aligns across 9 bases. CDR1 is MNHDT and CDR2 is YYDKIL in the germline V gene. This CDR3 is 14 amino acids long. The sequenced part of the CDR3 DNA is TGTGCTAGCAGCCACAGGGGGCTGGGGGAC. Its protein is CASSHRGLGD. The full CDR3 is CASSHRGLGDTQYF.

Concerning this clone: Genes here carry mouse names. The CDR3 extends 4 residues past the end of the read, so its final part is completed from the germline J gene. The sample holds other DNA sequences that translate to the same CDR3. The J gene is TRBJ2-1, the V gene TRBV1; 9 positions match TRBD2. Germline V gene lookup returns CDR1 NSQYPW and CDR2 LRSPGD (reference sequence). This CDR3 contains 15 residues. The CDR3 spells CTCSADLLGGPEQFF. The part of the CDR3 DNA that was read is TGCACCTGCAGTGCAGATCTACTGGGGGGTCCT.

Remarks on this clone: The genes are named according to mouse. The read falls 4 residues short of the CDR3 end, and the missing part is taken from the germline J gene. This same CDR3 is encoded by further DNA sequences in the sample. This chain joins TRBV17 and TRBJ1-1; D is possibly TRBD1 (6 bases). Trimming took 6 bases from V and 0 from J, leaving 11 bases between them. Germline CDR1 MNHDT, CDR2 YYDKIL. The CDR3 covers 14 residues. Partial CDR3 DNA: TGTGCTAGCAGCCCCGGGACAACAAACACA. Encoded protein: CASSPGTTNT. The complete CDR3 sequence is CASSPGTTNTEVFF.

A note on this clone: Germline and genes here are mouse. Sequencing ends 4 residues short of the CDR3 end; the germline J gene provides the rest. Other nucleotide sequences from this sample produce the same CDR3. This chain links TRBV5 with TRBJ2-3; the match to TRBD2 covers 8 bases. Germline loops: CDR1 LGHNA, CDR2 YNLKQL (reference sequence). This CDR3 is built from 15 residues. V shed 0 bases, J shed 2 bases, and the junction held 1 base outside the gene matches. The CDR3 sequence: CASSQDWGVAETLYF. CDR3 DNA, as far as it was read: TGTGCCAGCAGCCAAGACTGGGGGGTTGCAGAA.

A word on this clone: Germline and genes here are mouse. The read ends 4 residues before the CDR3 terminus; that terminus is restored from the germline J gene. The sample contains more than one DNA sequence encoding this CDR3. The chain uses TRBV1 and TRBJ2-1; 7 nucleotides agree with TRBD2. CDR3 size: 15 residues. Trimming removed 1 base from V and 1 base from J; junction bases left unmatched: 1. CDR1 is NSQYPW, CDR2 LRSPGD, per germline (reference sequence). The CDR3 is CTCSAVGGNYAEQFF. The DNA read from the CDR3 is TGCACCTGCAGTGCAGTGGGGGGAAACTATGCT. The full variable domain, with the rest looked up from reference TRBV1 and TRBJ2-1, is VTLLEQNPRWRLVPRGQAVNLRCILKNSQYPWMSWYQQDLQKQLQWLFTLRSPGDKEVKSLPGADYLATRVTDTELRLQVANMSQGRTLYCTCSAVGGNYAEQFFGPGTRLTVL.

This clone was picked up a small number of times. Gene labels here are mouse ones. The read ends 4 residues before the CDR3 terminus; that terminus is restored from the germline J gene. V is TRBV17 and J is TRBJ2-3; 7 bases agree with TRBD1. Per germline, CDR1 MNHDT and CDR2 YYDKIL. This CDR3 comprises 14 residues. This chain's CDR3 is CASSRNSGGETLYF. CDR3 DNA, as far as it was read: TGTGCTAGCAGTAGAAATTCAGGGGGAGAA.

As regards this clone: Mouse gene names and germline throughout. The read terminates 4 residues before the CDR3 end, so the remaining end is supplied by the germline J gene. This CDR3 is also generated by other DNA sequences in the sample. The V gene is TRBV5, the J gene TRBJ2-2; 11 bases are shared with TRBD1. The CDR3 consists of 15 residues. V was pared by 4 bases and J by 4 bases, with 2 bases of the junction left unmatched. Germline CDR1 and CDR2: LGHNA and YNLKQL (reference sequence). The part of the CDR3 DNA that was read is TGTGCCAGCAGCCCCGGGACAGGGGGCACCGGG. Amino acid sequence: CASSPGTGGTG. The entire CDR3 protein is CASSPGTGGTGQLYF.

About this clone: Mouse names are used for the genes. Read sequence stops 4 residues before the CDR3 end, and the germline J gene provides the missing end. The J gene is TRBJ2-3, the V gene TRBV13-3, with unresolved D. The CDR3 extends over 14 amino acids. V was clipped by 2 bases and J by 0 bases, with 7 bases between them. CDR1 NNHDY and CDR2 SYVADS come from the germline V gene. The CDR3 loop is CASSETISAETLYF. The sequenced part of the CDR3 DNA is TGTGCCAGCAGTGAGACAATTAGTGCAGAA.

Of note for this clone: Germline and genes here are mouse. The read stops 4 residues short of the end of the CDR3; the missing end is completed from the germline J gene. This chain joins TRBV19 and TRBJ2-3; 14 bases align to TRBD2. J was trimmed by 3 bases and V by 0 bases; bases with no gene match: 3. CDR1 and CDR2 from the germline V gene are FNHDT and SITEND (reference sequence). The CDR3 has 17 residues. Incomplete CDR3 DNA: TGTGCCAGCAGTATAGACGGGACTGGGGGGGCAGCAGAA. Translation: CASSIDGTGGAAE. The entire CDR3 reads CASSIDGTGGAAETLYF.

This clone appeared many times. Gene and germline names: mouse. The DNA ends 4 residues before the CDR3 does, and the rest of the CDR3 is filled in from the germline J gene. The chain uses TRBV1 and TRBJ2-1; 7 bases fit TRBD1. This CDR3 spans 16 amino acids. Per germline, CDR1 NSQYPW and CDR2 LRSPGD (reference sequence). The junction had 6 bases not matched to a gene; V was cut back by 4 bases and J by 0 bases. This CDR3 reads CTCSGDRKNNYAEQFF. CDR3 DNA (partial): TGCACCTGCAGTGGGGACAGAAAGAATAACTATGCT.

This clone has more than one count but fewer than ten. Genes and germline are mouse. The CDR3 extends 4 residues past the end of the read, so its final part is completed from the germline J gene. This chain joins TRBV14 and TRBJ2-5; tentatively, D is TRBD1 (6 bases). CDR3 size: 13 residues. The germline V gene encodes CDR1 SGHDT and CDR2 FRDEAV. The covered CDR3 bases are TGTGCCAGCAGCACAGGGTCGGAAGAC. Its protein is CASSTGSED. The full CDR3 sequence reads CASSTGSEDTQYF.

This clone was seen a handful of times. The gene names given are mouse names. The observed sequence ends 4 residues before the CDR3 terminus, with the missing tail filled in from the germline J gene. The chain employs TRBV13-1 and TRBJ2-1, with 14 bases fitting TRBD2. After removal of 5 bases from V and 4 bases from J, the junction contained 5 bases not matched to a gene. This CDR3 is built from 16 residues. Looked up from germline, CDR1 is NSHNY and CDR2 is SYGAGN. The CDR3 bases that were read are TGTGCCAGCAGGGGGACTGGGGGGGCCTGGTATGCT. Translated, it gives CASRGTGGAWYA. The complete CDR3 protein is CASRGTGGAWYAEQFF.

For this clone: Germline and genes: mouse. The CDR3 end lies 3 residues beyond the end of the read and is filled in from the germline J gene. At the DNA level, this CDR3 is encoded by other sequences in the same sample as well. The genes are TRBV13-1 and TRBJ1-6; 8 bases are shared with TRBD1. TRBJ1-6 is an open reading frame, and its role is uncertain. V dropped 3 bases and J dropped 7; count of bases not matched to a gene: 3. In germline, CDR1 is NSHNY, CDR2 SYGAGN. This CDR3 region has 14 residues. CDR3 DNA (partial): TGTGCCAGCAGTGTCAGGGGGCGGAATTCGCCC. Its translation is CASSVRGRNSP. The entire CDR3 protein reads CASSVRGRNSPLYF.

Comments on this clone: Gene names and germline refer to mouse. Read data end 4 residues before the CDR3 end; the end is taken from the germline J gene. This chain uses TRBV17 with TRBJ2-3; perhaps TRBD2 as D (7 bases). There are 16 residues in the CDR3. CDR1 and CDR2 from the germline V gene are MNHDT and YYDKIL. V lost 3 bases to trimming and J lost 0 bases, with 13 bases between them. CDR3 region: CASSSPRGASAETLYF. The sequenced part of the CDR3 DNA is TGTGCTAGCAGTAGCCCTCGGGGGGCTAGTGCAGAA.

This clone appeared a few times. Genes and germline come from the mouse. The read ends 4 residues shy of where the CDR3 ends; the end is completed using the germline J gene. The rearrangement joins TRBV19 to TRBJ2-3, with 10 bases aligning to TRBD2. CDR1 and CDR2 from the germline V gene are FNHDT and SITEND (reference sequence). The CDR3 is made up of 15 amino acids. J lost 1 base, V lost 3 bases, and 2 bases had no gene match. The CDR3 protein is CASSKGLGGAETLYF. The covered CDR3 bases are TGTGCCAGCAGTAAAGGACTGGGGGGTGCAGAA. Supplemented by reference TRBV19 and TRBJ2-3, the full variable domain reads GGIITQTPKFLIGQEGQKLTLKCQQNFNHDTMYWYRQDSGKGLRLIYYSITENDLQKGDLSEGYDASREKKSSFSLTVTSAQKNEMAVFLCASSKGLGGAETLYFGSGTRLTVL.

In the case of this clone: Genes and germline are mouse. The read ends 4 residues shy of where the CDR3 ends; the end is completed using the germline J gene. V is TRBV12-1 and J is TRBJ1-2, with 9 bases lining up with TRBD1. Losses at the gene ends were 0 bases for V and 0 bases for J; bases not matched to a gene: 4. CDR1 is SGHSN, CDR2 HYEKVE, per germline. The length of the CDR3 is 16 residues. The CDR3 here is CASSLSGTGSNSDYTF. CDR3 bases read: TGTGCCAGCTCTCTCTCCGGGACAGGGTCAAACTCC.

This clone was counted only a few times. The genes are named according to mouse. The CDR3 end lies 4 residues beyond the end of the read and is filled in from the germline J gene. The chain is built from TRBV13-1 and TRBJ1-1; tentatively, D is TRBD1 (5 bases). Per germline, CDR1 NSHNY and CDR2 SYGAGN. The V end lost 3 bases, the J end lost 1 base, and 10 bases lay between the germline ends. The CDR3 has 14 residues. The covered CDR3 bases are TGTGCCAGCAGTGCCCCCGACAGAAACACA. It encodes CASSAPDRNT. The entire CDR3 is CASSAPDRNTEVFF.

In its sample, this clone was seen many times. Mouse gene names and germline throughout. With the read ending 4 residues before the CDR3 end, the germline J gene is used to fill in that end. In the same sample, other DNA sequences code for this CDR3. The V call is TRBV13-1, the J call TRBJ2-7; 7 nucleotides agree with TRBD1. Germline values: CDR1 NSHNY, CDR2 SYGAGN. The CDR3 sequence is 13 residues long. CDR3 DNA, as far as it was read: TGTGCCAGCAGTGAAGGGGGACAGTAT. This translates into CASSEGGQY. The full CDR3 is CASSEGGQYEQYF.

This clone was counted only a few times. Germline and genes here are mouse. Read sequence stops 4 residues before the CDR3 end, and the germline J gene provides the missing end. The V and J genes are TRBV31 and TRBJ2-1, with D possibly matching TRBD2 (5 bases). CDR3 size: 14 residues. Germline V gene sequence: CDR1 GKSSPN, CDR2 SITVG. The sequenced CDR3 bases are TGTGCCTGGAGTCTACGGGGTTCTGGGGCT. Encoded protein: CAWSLRGSGA. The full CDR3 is CAWSLRGSGAEQFF.

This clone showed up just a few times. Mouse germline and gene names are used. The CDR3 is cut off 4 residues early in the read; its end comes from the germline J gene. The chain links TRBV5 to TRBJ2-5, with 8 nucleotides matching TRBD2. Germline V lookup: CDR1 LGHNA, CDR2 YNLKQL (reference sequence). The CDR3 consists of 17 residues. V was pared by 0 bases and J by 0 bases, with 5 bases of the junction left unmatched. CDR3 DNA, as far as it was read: TGTGCCAGCAGCCAAGATGGGGGGGGGAACAACCAAGAC. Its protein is CASSQDGGGNNQD. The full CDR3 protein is CASSQDGGGNNQDTQYF.

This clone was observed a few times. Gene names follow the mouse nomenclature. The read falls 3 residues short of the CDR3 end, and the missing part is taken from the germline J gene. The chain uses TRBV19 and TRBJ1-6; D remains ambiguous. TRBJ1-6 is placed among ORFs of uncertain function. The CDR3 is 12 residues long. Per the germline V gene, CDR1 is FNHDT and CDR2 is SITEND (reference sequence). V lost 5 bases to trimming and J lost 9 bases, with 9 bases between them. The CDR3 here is CASSSVFSPLYF. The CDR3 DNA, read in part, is TGTGCCAGCAGCAGCGTGTTTTCGCCC.

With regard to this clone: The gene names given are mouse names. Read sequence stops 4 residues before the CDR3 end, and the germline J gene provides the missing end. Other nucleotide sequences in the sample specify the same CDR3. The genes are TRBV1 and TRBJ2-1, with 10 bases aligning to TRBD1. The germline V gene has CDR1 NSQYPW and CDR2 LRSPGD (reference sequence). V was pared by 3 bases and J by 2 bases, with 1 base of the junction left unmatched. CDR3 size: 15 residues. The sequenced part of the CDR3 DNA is TGCACCTGCAGTGCGGACAGGGGGGACTATGCT. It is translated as CTCSADRGDYA. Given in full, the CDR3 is CTCSADRGDYAEQFF.

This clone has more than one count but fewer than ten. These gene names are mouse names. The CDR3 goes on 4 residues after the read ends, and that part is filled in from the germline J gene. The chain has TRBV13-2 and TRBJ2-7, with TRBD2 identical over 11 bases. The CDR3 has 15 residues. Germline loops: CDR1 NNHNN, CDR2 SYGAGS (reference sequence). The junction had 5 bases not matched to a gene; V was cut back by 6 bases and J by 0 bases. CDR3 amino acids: CASAGLGGFSYEQYF. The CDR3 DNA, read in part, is TGTGCCAGCGCTGGACTGGGGGGATTCTCCTAT.

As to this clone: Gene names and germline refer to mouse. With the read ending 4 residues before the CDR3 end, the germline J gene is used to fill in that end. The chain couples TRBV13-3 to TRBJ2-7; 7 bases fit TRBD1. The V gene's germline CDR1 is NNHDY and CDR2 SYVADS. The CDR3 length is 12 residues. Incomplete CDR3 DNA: TGTGCCAGCAGTCCACAGGGGAAT. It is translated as CASSPQGN. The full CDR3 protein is CASSPQGNEQYF.

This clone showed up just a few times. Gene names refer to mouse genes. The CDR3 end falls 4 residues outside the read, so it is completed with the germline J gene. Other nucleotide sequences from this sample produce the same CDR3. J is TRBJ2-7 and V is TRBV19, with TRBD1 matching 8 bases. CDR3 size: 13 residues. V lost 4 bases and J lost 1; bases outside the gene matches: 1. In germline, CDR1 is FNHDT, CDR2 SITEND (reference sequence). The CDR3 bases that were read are TGTGCCAGCAGTCGACAGGGGTCCTAT. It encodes CASSRQGSY. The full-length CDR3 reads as CASSRQGSYEQYF. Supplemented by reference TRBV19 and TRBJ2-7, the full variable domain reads GGIITQTPKFLIGQEGQKLTLKCQQNFNHDTMYWYRQDSGKGLRLIYYSITENDLQKGDLSEGYDASREKKSSFSLTVTSAQKNEMAVFLCASSRQGSYEQYFGPGTRLTVL.

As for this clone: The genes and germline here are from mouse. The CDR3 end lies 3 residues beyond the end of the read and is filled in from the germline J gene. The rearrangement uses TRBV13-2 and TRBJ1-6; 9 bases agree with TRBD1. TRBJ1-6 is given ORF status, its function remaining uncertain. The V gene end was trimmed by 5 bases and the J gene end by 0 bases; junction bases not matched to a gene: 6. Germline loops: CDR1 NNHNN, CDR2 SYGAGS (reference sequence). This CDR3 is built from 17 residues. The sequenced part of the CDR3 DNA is TGTGCCAGCGGATACAGGGGGCGCGGTTCCTATAATTCGCCC. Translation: CASGYRGRGSYNSP. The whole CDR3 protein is CASGYRGRGSYNSPLYF.